The clone carrying this TCR beta chain was found many times. Its antigen is as yet unknown. This entry comes from a study of T cells in Graves' hyperthyroidism and ophthalmopathy. Study-wide results and limits: Blood samples included most of the expanded thyroid clonotypes exceeding 0.001.

With 3 bases removed from V and 1 base from J, the gap between germline ends came to 6 bases. From germline, CDR1 is LGHDT and CDR2 YNNKEL (reference sequence). This CDR3 is 13 amino acids long. Amplified TCR beta CDR3 regions derived from RNA transcripts. TCR CDR3 regions were first amplified by RT-PCR with HTBI primers. TCRdb reanalysed the multiplex PCR reads using MiXCR and keeps one entry per CDR3 protein. The data show around 600,000 distinct CDR3 sequences, with approximately 15% seen just once and around 3.3% held by the top ten. The source of the PBMCs was roughly 10 ml of fresh peripheral blood.

This rearrangement joins TRBV3-1 to TRBJ1-1; no clear D gene. The sequence came from a woman in her forties with Graves' ophthalmopathy. Sequencing used blood. For the CDR3, the DNA is TGTGCCAGCAGCCACGGCCAGAACACTGAAGCTTTCTTT. This sequence encodes CASSHGQNTEAFF.